The sequence of this TCR beta chain was determined in a study of blood T cell repertoires in COVID-19 (dated by TCRdb to 2020 to 2021). For the wider study: Samples from collaborators originated in the United States, Italy and Spain and spanned both the acute and convalescent phases of COVID-19. HLA class I and class II types, where available, came from metadata supplied by the sample provider rather than from assay-based typing. The material from the prospective study consisted of cDNA or gDNA derived from T cells, B-cell-depleted T cells, or PBMCs. Samples came from the ongoing ImmuneRACE study (first 160 participants) plus 1,254 subjects from 6 global collaborators. The sample metadata nearly always contained a de-identified subject ID, COVID-19 status, age in years and sex. Deeply sampled blood TCRbeta repertoires from subjects exposed to, actively infected with, or recovered from COVID-19 were included in the dataset. The repertoires were made available in a free public database intended to serve as a resource for research on the immune response to SARS-CoV-2. Paper-wide results and their limitations: Clinical and demographic metadata were provided uncurated, with the amount varying by source and participant.

V loses 6 bases at its end and J loses 1 base; junction bases beyond the gene matches: 7. The CDR3, from cysteine to phenylalanine, totals 15 residues. This entry keeps only the CDR3 DNA: 45 bases, framed from base 1. From the germline V gene, CDR1 is MRHNA and CDR2 is SNTAGT. The immunoSEQ Assay, a bias-controlled multiplex PCR, was used to amplify TCRbeta CDR3 regions from genomic DNA. Regarding the original processing steps: The number of nucleated cells in each sample was estimated by amplification of reference gene primers within the assay. To quantify the absolute abundance of each unique TCRbeta CDR3 rearrangement, sequence reads were collapsed and filtered. For each sample, productive Simpson clonality was calculated as the square root of Simpson's diversity index across productive rearrangements. The table comes from immuneACCESS by way of TCRdb, which keeps in-frame sequences with V and J called. Part of the clones is missing from these tables; in studies checked, under half for an unresolved V gene and the rest for unknown reasons. Clonal size and the V and J genes are those of that table, whereas D and trimming came from the DNA. The sample table contains about 120,000 clones; only one count was recorded for around 90% of them. The ten most abundant clones make up about 4% of the sample.

One collaborating source in Seattle enrolled patients during active infection and followed them longitudinally through the course of disease. Whole blood was collected in K2EDTA tubes by collaborating institutions according to the institutions' own protocols. For TCRbeta analysis, collaborators shipped samples as frozen whole blood, isolated PBMCs, or DNA extracted from either of those sample types. A remark on this clone: What this receptor recognizes is not known. No much larger clone is present one base from it, and per-base qualities are unavailable.

The material sequenced was peripheral blood. The TCR originated in a woman between 55 and 75 years old with COVID-19, enrolled during active disease. Rearrangement joined TRBV6-4 to TRBJ1-1; 8 of the junction bases match TRBD1. The nucleotide sequence reads as follows: TGTGCCAGCAGGCGACAGGGGTTTGGGAACACTGAAGCTTTCTTT. Its protein reads: CASRRQGFGNTEAFF.